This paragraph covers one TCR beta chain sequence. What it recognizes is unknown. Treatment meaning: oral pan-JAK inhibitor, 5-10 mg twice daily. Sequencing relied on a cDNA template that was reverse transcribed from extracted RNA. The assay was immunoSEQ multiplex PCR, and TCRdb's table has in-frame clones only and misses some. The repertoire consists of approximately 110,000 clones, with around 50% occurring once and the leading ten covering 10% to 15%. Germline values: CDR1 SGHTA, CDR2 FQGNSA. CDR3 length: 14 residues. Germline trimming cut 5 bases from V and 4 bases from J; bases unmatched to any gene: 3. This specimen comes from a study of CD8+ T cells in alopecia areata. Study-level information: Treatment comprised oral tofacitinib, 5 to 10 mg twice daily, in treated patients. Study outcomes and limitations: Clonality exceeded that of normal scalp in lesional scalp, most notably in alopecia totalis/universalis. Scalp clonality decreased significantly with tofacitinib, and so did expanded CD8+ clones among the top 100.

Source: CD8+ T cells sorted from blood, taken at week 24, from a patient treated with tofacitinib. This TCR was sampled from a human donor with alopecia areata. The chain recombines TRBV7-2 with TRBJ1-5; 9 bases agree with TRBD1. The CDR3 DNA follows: TGTGCCAGCAGCCTACAGGGGGCAAATCAGCCCCAGCATTTT. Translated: CASSLQGANQPQHF. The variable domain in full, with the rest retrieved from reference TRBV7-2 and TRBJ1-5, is GAGVSQSPSNKVTEKGKDVELRCDPISGHTALYWYRQSLGQGLEFLIYFQGNSAPDKSGLPSDRFSAERTGGSVSTLTIQRTQQEDSAVYLCASSLQGANQPQHFGDGTRLSIL.